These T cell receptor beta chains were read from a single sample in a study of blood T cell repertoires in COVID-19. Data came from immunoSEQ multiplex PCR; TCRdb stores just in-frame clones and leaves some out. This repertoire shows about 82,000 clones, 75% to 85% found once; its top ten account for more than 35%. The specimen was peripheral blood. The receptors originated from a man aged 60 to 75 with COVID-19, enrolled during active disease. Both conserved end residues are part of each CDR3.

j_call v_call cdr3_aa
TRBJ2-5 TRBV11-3 CASSLNGRYQETQYF
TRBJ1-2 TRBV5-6 CASSSFGQNYGYTF
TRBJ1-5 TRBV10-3 CAISDRGRQPQHF
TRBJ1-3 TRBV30 CAWRPGGTRGNTIYF
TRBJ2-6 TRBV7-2 CASSQQGPGANVLTF
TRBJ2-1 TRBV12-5 CASGLGQGSSYNEQFF
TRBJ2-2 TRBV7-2 CASTPDRAAGELFF
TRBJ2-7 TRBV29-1 CSARTPGQAYEQYF
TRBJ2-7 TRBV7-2 CASSRDYEQYF
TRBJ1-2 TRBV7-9 CASSWGRVAYTF
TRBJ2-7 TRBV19 CASSIGEAGHEQYF
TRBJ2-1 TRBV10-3 CAIWAGPYNEQFF
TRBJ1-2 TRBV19 CASSSMVTVNPYGYTF
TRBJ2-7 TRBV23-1 CARGQHYEQYF
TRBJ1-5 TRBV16 CASSQSQIGTGHQRGDQPQHF
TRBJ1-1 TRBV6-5 CASILTEAFF
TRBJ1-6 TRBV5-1 CASSPTPTGGNSPLHF
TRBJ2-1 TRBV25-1 CASSVLLTDSSYNEQFF
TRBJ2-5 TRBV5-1 CASSLDRGQETQYF
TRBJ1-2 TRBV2 CASSEGRDYGYTF
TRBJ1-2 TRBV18 CASSPAPEGGYTF
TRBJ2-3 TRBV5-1 CASSQGGVDTQYF
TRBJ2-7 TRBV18 CASSSAGGPINEQYF
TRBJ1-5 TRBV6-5 CASSRNMSNQPQHF
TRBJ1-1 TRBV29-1 CSVEDPGQGSVTEAFF
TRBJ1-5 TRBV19 CASALPGYSQPQHF
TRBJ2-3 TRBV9 CASSVTGVRLTDTQYF
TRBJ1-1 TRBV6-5 CASRSPDSANTEAFF
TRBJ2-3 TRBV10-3 CAISEARGLSDTQYF
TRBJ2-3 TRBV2 CASSRDSFTDTQYF
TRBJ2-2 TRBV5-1 CASRGLTGYTGELFF
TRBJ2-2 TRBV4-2 CASSSAGTPTGELFF
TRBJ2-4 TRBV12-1 CASSFAGGTSGESAKNIQYF
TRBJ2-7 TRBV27 CASSFSDRDEQYF
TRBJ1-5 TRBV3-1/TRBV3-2 CASSQGGIQPQHF
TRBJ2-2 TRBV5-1 CASSLVASPIQNTGELFF
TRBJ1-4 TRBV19 CASHRGPFEKLFF
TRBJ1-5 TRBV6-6 CASSFDSSNQPQHF
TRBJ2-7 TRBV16 CASSPGLAEYEQYF
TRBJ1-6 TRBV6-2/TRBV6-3 CASSYPGPGRGSPLHF
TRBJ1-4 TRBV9 CASSSGTGNEKLFF
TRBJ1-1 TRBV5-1 CASSGKGANTEAFF
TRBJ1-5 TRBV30 CAWSGCGTSNQPQHF
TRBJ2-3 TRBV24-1 CATSDSRPGSTDTQYF
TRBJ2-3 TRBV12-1 CASSSQGSVTDTQYF
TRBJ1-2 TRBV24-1 CATSEAGGNGYTF
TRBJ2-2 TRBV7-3 CASSFGTKNTGELFF
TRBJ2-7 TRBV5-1 CASSVGLAGPSSYEQYF
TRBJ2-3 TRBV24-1 CAIRAGEDTQYF
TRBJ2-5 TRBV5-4 CASSSPTSGRVETQYF
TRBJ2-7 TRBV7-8 CASSLEHGIYEQYF
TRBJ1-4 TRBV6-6 CASSPQGGSIHPNEKLFF
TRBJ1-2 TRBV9 CASSHLPGQGNYGYTF
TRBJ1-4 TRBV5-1 CASSSDRGPEKLFF
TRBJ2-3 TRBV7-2 CASSFQRGSTDTQYF
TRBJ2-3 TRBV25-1 CASSGRSLDTQYF
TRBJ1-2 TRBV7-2 CASSLGQFYGYTF
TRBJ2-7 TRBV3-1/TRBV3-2 CASSPYPREGNLYEQYF
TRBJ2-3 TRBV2 CASNIAGPSTDTQYF
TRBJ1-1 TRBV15 CATSRGQEAFF